This passage covers 21 T cell receptor beta chains from one sample sequenced in a study of control samples from healthy donors and cancer patients (dated by TCRdb to about 2020). Libraries were made using the immunoSEQ multiplex PCR assay. What TCRdb holds here is the immuneACCESS table cut down to in-frame rearrangements. Part of the clones is not present; checked against another copy, under half of the missing clones reflect an unresolved V gene, and the others are unexplained. The sample table holds about 92,000 clones, of which more than 75% were seen once. The ten most abundant clones make up around 9.1% of the sample. Sequences were obtained from blood. The receptors derive from a woman in her sixties in good health.

This sequence joins TRBV7-2 and TRBJ1-1; possibly TRBD1 for D (5 bases). CDR1 and CDR2 (germline): SGHTA, FQGNSA. This CDR3 contains 15 residues. V lost 3 bases to trimming and J lost 1 base, with 12 bases between them. The CDR3 reads CASSFVGGANTEAFF. The CDR3 coding sequence is TGTGCCAGCAGCTTCGTAGGAGGGGCGAACACTGAAGCTTTCTTT.

J is TRBJ2-3 and V is TRBV15; D gene uncertain. This CDR3 is built from 15 residues. Germline loops: CDR1 LNHNV, CDR2 YYDKDF (reference sequence). V was trimmed by 3 bases and J by 4 bases, leaving 14 bases between them. CDR3: CATSRNPRGPDTQYF. The CDR3 DNA sequence: TGTGCCACCAGCAGGAACCCAAGAGGTCCAGATACGCAGTATTTT.

The chain links TRBV28 to TRBJ2-7, with a tentative D call TRBD1 (6 bases). Trimming removed 2 bases from V and 0 bases from J, with 14 bases in between. Germline values: CDR1 MDHEN, CDR2 SYDVKM. This CDR3 region has 16 residues. CDR3 in amino acids: CASSLGVTGLSYEQYF. As DNA, the CDR3 is TGTGCCAGCAGTTTAGGGGTGACAGGTCTCTCCTACGAGCAGTACTTC. Filled out from reference TRBV28 and TRBJ2-7, the complete variable domain reads DVKVTQSSRYLVKRTGEKVFLECVQDMDHENMFWYRQDPGLGLRLIYFSYDVKMKEKGDIPEGYSVSREKKERFSLILESASTNQTSMYLCASSLGVTGLSYEQYFGPGTRLTVT.

The J gene is TRBJ2-5, the V gene TRBV29-1, with D perhaps assigned TRBD1 or TRBD2 (5 bases each). Trimming left V 1 base short and J 0 bases short, with 6 bases between. CDR1 is SQVTM and CDR2 is ANQGSEA in the germline V gene. The CDR3 is 13 residues long. CDR3 nucleotide sequence: TGCAGCGTTGAAGGGGACCACCAAGAGACCCAGTACTTC. Protein: CSVEGDHQETQYF. The full variable domain, with the rest looked up from reference TRBV29-1 and TRBJ2-5, is SAVISQKPSRDICQRGTSLTIQCQVDSQVTMMFWYRQQPGQSLTLIATANQGSEATYESGFVIDKFPISRPNLTFSTLTVSNMSPEDSSIYLCSVEGDHQETQYFGPGTRLLVL.

J is TRBJ1-4 and V is TRBV15, with D possibly matching TRBD1 (6 bases). With 3 bases removed from V and 7 bases from J, the gap between germline ends came to 12 bases. Looked up from germline, CDR1 is LNHNV and CDR2 is YYDKDF (reference sequence). This CDR3 spans 14 amino acids. CDR3: CATSSDRIAEKLFF. CDR3 nucleotide sequence: TGTGCCACCAGCAGCGACAGGATAGCTGAAAAACTGTTTTTT.

V usage is TRBV18 and J usage is TRBJ1-1; D perhaps matches TRBD1 (6 bases). The ends were cut back, 5 bases at V and 1 base at J, with 17 bases in the middle. Germline V gene data show CDR1 as KGHSH and CDR2 as LQKENI. The length of the CDR3 is 16 residues. The CDR3 DNA sequence: TGTGCCAGCTCAAGTACAGGGTATTCGGGGAACACTGAAGCTTTCTTT. Protein sequence: CASSSTGYSGNTEAFF.

V is TRBV19 and J is TRBJ2-7, with D perhaps matching TRBD2 (5 bases). The CDR3 contains 11 residues. The V gene's germline CDR1 is LNHDA and CDR2 SQIVND (reference sequence). Trimming left V 7 bases short and J 6 bases short, with 10 bases between. The CDR3 sequence: CASNDGVEQYF. The CDR3, as DNA: TGTGCCAGTAATGACGGGGTCGAGCAGTACTTC.

V usage is TRBV10-1 and J usage is TRBJ2-1, with D maybe TRBD2 (5 bases). Germline V gives CDR1 WNHNN, CDR2 SYGVQD (reference sequence). V was trimmed by 2 bases and J by 4 bases, leaving 9 bases between them. The CDR3 extends over 14 amino acids. The CDR3 nucleotides are TGCGCCAGCAGTGAGCAGCTAGCTTACAATGAGCAGTTCTTC. It yields the protein CASSEQLAYNEQFF.

J is TRBJ2-3 and V is TRBV2; no firm D call. Germline values: CDR1 SNHLY, CDR2 FYNNEI. The CDR3 has 12 amino acids. V was trimmed by 5 bases and J by 4 bases, leaving 7 bases between them. The CDR3 here is CASSTQADTQYF. CDR3 nucleotides: TGTGCCAGCAGTACACAAGCAGATACGCAGTATTTT. Drawing the rest from reference TRBV2 and TRBJ2-3, the complete variable domain is EPEVTQTPSHQVTQMGQEVILRCVPISNHLYFYWYRQILGQKVEFLVSFYNNEISEKSEIFDDQFSVERPDGSNFTLKIRSTKLEDSAMYFCASSTQADTQYFGPGTRLTVL.

The chain is built from TRBV19 and TRBJ1-4; D is possibly TRBD1 (6 bases). This CDR3 is 16 amino acids long. V lost 4 bases and J lost 4, with 16 bases in between. CDR1 LNHDA and CDR2 SQIVND come from the germline V gene (reference sequence). CDR3 sequence: CASSNDRRGLNEKLFF. The CDR3 nucleotides are TGTGCCAGTAGTAACGACAGGCGGGGGCTTAATGAAAAACTGTTTTTT.

This chain links TRBV5-1 with TRBJ2-1; 12 bases line up with TRBD2. The CDR3 is 17 amino acids. Germline V gives CDR1 SGHRS, CDR2 YFSETQ. V lost 1 base, J lost 3 bases, and 5 bases stayed unmatched. The CDR3 sequence: CASSLQLAGGRYNEQFF. In nucleotides, the CDR3 is TGCGCCAGCAGCTTGCAACTAGCGGGAGGCCGCTACAATGAGCAGTTCTTC. The variable domain in full, completed from reference TRBV5-1 and TRBJ2-1, reads KAGVTQTPRYLIKTRGQQVTLSCSPISGHRSVSWYQQTPGQGLQFLFEYFSETQRNKGNFPGRFSGRQFSNSRSEMNVSTLELGDSALYLCASSLQLAGGRYNEQFFGPGTRLTVL.

V usage is TRBV6-5 and J usage is TRBJ2-3; 7 bases agree with TRBD2. Germline CDR1 reads MNHEY; CDR2 reads SVGAGI. This CDR3 contains 15 residues. V lost 4 bases, J lost 4 bases, and 8 bases stayed unmatched. CDR3 amino acids: CASSSGLVGADTQYF. As DNA, the CDR3 is TGTGCCAGCAGTTCCGGACTAGTGGGCGCAGATACGCAGTATTTT.

J is TRBJ1-1 and V is TRBV5-1, with D tentatively TRBD1 (5 bases). Germline V gives CDR1 SGHRS, CDR2 YFSETQ. Trimming pared 5 bases from V and 5 bases from J, leaving 22 bases between. The CDR3 length is 16 residues. In nucleotides, the CDR3 is TGCGCCAGCAGTGTGGGTGGGGGTACTTTAAGGACTGAAGCTTTCTTT. Translation: CASSVGGGTLRTEAFF.

This rearrangement joins TRBV3-1 (or the pseudogene TRBV3-2) to TRBJ2-1; D perhaps matches TRBD2 (5 bases). Germline V gene lookup returns CDR1 LGHDT and CDR2 YNNKEL (reference sequence). V was shortened by 0 bases and J by 9 bases, with 12 bases between the two germline ends. CDR3 length equals 14 residues. CDR3 amino acids: CASSQDPASTEQFF. CDR3 DNA: TGTGCCAGCAGCCAAGATCCCGCTAGCACTGAGCAGTTCTTC.

CDR3 residues: CSVVGAEAFF. CDR3 nucleotides: TGCAGCGTTGTGGGGGCTGAAGCTTTCTTT. J is TRBJ1-1 and V is TRBV29-1, with D perhaps TRBD1 (5 bases). Germline CDR1 is SQVTM and CDR2 is ANQGSEA. With 4 bases removed from V and 6 bases from J, the gap between germline ends came to 6 bases. The CDR3 covers 10 residues.

CDR3 DNA sequence: TGTGCCAGCAGCCCTCGGGAGGTAGCTGGAAACACCATATATTTT. Translation gives CASSPREVAGNTIYF. The chain is built from TRBV7-2 and TRBJ1-3; no firm D call. Germline V CDR1 and CDR2: SGHTA, FQGNSA. Trimming took off 5 bases at V and 2 bases at J, with 13 bases between the two ends. The CDR3 covers 15 residues.

The CDR3 DNA reads TGTGCCAGCAGAAGATCGTGGGAGCAGTTCTTC. Its translation: CASRRSWEQFF. The V and J genes are TRBV2 and TRBJ2-1; no clear D gene. Trimming stripped 6 bases from V and 10 bases from J, with 10 bases between. This CDR3 has 11 residues. CDR1 and CDR2 (germline): SNHLY, FYNNEI.

The V gene is TRBV10-1, the J gene TRBJ1-5; 8 bases fit TRBD1. The V gene end was trimmed by 8 bases and the J gene end by 5 bases; junction bases not matched to a gene: 11. The CDR3 is made up of 15 amino acids. CDR1 and CDR2 from the germline V gene are WNHNN and SYGVQD (reference sequence). The CDR3 DNA is TGCGCCAGCGAGGCCAGGGGGCTCCTTTATCAGCCCCAGCATTTT. Protein: CASEARGLLYQPQHF.

This clone was seen more than once but under ten times. As DNA, the CDR3 is TGTGCCAGCAGCTTACCTGCCTACGTCCATGGCTACACCTTC. It codes for CASSLPAYVHGYTF. The rearrangement joins TRBV7-9 to TRBJ1-2; D gene ambiguous. The CDR3 contains 14 residues. V was pared by 2 bases and J by 6 bases, with 13 bases between. CDR1 is SEHNR and CDR2 is FQNEAQ in the germline V gene (reference sequence).

V gene TRBV3-1 (or the pseudogene TRBV3-2) combines with J gene TRBJ1-5, with 10 bases identical to TRBD1. In germline, CDR1 is LGHDT, CDR2 YNNKEL (reference sequence). CDR3 length: 17 residues. V lost 1 base, J lost 1 base, and 4 bases stayed unmatched. DNA for the CDR3: TGTGCCAGCAGCCAAGGGAAGGACAGGGGGAGCAATCAGCCCCAGCATTTT. It yields the protein CASSQGKDRGSNQPQHF.

The chain is built from TRBV6-5 and TRBJ2-7, with 8 bases aligning to TRBD1. This CDR3 region has 13 residues. From germline, CDR1 is MNHEY and CDR2 SVGAGI. With V trimmed by 6 bases and J by 2 bases, 3 bases remained unmatched. CDR3 region: CASSGQGTYEQYF. CDR3 DNA sequence: TGTGCCAGCAGCGGACAGGGTACCTACGAGCAGTACTTC.